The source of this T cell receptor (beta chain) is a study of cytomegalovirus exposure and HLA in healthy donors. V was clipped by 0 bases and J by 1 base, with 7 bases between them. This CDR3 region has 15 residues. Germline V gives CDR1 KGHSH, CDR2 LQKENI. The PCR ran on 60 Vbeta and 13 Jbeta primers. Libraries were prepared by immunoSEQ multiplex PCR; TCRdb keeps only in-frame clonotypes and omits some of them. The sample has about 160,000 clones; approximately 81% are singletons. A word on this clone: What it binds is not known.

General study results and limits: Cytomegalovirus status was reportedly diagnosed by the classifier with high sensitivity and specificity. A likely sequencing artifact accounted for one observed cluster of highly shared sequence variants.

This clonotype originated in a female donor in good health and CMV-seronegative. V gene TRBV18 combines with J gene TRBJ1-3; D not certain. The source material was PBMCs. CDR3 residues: CASSPPRESGNTIYF. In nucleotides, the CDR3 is TGTGCCAGCTCACCACCGAGGGAGTCTGGAAACACCATATATTTT.